What follows is one T cell receptor (beta chain) and its context. Seattle researchers signed up patients amid active infection and tracked them longitudinally. Study processing details: Estimation of nucleated cell counts was performed using reference gene primer amplification. Libraries were prepared by immunoSEQ multiplex PCR; TCRdb keeps only in-frame clonotypes and omits some of them. Clone size and the V and J calls come from that table; the DNA yielded D and trimming. The data show roughly 500,000 clones, roughly 89% seen once. This entry comes from a study of blood T cell repertoires in COVID-19. Study information: T cells, B-cell-depleted T cells, or PBMCs provided the cDNA or gDNA that served as material.

V was clipped by 0 bases and J by 5 bases, with 7 bases between them. Germline loops: CDR1 MNHEY, CDR2 SVGAGI. The CDR3 has 14 residues. The sample was peripheral blood. This TCR was sampled from a man younger than 35 with COVID-19, enrolled during active disease. The J gene is TRBJ1-4, the V gene TRBV6-5; the D is unclear. The CDR3, as DNA: TGTGCCAGCAGTTACTCGAGACTAAATGAAAAACTGTTTTTT. It encodes CASSYSRLNEKLFF.